Below are 13 T cell receptor beta chains sequenced from a single sample in a study of blood T cell repertoires in COVID-19. Sequenced by immunoSEQ multiplex PCR; TCRdb stores in-frame clones only, minus some. The sample has more than 150,000 clones, about 80% seen once; the top ten hold 9.5% to 11%. Sequencing was performed on PBMCs or T cells enriched from blood (not recorded which). These receptors all come from a man aged 50-59 years who had recovered from COVID-19.

In DNA form, the CDR3 reads TGTGCCAGCAGTCTCCACACGAACACTGAAGCTTTCTTT. It is translated as CASSLHTNTEAFF. The rearrangement links TRBV6-5 to TRBJ1-1; D not certain. Germline CDR1 is MNHEY and CDR2 is SVGAGI. CDR3 length equals 13 residues. Trimming removed 5 bases at V and 1 base at J, with 8 bases between.

V is TRBV27 and J is TRBJ2-7, with 8 bases identical to TRBD2. This CDR3 is built from 16 residues. V lost 6 bases and J lost 6; bases outside the gene matches: 16. Germline CDR1 MNHEY, CDR2 SMNVEV (reference sequence). CDR3 DNA sequence: TGTGCCAGCAGAAGGACGCCGGGACTAGGGCCTAGCGAGCAGTACTTC. Its protein is CASRRTPGLGPSEQYF.

The chain couples TRBV25-1 to TRBJ2-3; D perhaps matches TRBD2 (5 bases). V lost 7 bases and J lost 1, with 9 bases in between. Germline V gives CDR1 MGHDK, CDR2 SYGVNS. CDR3 length equals 13 residues. Written as DNA, the CDR3 is TGTGCCAGCAATTTGGGAGGCACAGATACGCAGTATTTT. Protein product: CASNLGGTDTQYF.

This rearrangement joins TRBV28 to TRBJ2-7, with 7 bases fitting TRBD2. CDR1 and CDR2 (germline): MDHEN, SYDVKM. After removal of 5 bases from V and 2 bases from J, the junction contained 9 bases not matched to a gene. The length of the CDR3 is 15 residues. CDR3 in amino acids: CASSPGGLPPYEQYF. CDR3 DNA: TGTGCCAGCAGTCCGGGGGGACTCCCTCCCTACGAGCAGTACTTC.

The chain links TRBV7-9 to TRBJ1-2, with 7 bases that match TRBD1. J was trimmed by 6 bases and V by 5 bases; bases with no gene match: 3. This CDR3 comprises 12 residues. Germline CDR1 is SEHNR and CDR2 is FQNEAQ (reference sequence). DNA for the CDR3: TGTGCCAGCAGCACCACAGGGGATGGCTACACCTTC. This gives the protein CASSTTGDGYTF. Full variable domain (missing parts from reference TRBV7-9 and TRBJ1-2): DTGVSQNPRHKITKRGQNVTFRCDPISEHNRLYWYRQTLGQGPEFLTYFQNEAQLEKSRLLSDRFSAERPKGSFSTLEIQRTEQGDSAMYLCASSTTGDGYTFGSGTRLTVV.

The chain has TRBV27 and TRBJ2-1; 12 nucleotides match TRBD2. The germline CDR1 and CDR2 sequences are MNHEY and SMNVEV (reference sequence). This CDR3 has 17 amino acids. The ends lost 2 bases at V and 6 bases at J; junction bases unmatched: 8. The CDR3 DNA reads TGTGCCAGCAGTTTAGGCCAGGGGGGACTAGCGGGCAATGAGCAGTTCTTC. Protein sequence: CASSLGQGGLAGNEQFF.

The rearrangement uses TRBV19 and TRBJ1-2, with TRBD1 as a possible D gene (6 bases). The V gene lost 11 bases and the J gene lost 4 bases, with 14 bases spanning the gap. The V gene's germline CDR1 is LNHDA and CDR2 SQIVND (reference sequence). CDR3 length: 12 amino acids. CDR3 amino acids: CASSKQGYGYTF. The CDR3 DNA follows: TGTGCCTCATCTAAACAGGGCTATGGCTACACCTTC. Drawing the rest from reference TRBV19 and TRBJ1-2, the complete variable domain is DGGITQSPKYLFRKEGQNVTLSCEQNLNHDAMYWYRQDPGQGLRLIYYSQIVNDFQKGDIAEGYSVSREKKESFPLTVTSAQKNPTAFYLCASSKQGYGYTFGSGTRLTVV.

The CDR3: CASTEGGSQETQYF. DNA for the CDR3: TGCGCCAGCACGGAAGGGGGTTCGCAAGAGACCCAGTACTTC. The rearrangement joins TRBV5-1 to TRBJ2-5; maybe TRBD1 (6 bases). The CDR3 runs to 14 residues. CDR1 is SGHRS, CDR2 YFSETQ, per germline. V gave up 6 bases and J gave up 2 bases, with 14 bases separating them.

V and J are TRBV12-3 or TRBV12-4 and TRBJ2-5; D is perhaps TRBD2 (5 bases). The V end was cut by 3 bases, the J end by 3 bases, with 8 bases between. This CDR3 contains 13 residues. The CDR3 sequence: CASSFTGKETQYF. The CDR3 DNA reads TGTGCCAGCAGTTTCACGGGGAAAGAGACCCAGTACTTC.

The chain joins TRBV7-9 to TRBJ1-1; the D gene is possibly TRBD1 (6 bases). Germline lookup yields CDR1 SEHNR and CDR2 FQNEAQ (reference sequence). The CDR3 runs to 13 residues. The V and J ends lost 5 bases and 11 bases respectively, with 18 bases between them. CDR3 sequence reads: CASSPGQPEGAFF. The CDR3 DNA follows: TGTGCCAGCAGCCCAGGACAGCCCGAGGGGGCTTTCTTT.

The gene calls are TRBV9 and TRBJ2-2, with no clear D. This CDR3 has 15 residues. Germline V gene sequence: CDR1 SGDLS, CDR2 YYNGEE. V lost 2 bases and J lost 6, with 14 bases in between. CDR3 nucleotide sequence: TGTGCCAGCAGCGTCTTCGCGGAGAAGTCCGGGGAGCTGTTTTTT. Protein sequence: CASSVFAEKSGELFF.

The V call is TRBV5-1, the J call TRBJ1-1; D is undetermined. This CDR3 has 13 amino acids. V lost 8 bases to trimming and J lost 3 bases, with 14 bases between them. Germline V gives CDR1 SGHRS, CDR2 YFSETQ. The CDR3 coding sequence is TGCGCCAGTGGACGGGGTGGTGACACTGAAGCTTTCTTT. Translated: CASGRGGDTEAFF.

This clone was counted only a few times. The rearrangement joins TRBV7-3 to TRBJ2-2; D might be TRBD1 (6 bases). Germline CDR1 is SGHTA and CDR2 is FQGTGA. CDR3 length: 15 amino acids. With 5 bases removed from V and 3 bases from J, the gap between germline ends came to 13 bases. The CDR3 spells CASSRDRTDTGELFF. The CDR3 nucleotides are TGTGCCAGCAGCCGCGACAGGACAGACACCGGGGAGCTGTTTTTT.